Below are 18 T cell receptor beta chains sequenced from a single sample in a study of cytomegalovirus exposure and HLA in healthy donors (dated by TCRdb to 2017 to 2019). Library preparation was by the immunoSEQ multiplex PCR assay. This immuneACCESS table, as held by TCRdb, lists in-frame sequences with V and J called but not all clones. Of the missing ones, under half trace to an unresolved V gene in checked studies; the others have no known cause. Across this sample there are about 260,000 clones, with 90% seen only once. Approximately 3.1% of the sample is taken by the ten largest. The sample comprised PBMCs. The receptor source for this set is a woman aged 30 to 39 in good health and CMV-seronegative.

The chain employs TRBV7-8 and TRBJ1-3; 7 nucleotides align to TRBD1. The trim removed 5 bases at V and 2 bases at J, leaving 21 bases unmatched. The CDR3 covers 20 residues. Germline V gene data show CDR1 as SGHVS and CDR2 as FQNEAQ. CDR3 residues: CASSARPRTGRNLAGNTIYF. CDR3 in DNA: TGTGCCAGCAGCGCCAGACCAAGGACAGGTCGGAACTTAGCTGGAAACACCATATATTTT.

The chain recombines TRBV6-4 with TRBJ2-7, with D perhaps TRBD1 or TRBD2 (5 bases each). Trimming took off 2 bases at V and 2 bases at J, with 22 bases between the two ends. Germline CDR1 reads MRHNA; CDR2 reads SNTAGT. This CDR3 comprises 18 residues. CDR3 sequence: CASSDLKRGGHQAYEQYF. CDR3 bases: TGTGCCAGCAGTGACCTAAAACGGGGCGGGCACCAAGCCTACGAGCAGTACTTC.

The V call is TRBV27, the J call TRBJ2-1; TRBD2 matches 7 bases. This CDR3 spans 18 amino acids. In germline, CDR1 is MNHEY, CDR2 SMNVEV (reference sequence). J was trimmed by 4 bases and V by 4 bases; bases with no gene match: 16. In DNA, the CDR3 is TGTGCCAGCAGTTCGTTGCCTAGCGGCAGTGATTTTTACAATGAGCAGTTCTTC. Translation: CASSSLPSGSDFYNEQFF.

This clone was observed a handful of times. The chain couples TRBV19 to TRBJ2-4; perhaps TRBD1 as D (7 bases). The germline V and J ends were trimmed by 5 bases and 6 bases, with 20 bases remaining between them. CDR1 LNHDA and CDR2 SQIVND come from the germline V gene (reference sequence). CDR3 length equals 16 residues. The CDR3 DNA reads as TGTGCCAGTAGTCCGTCCGGAGTCAGGGGGGCAAACATTCAGTACTTC. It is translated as CASSPSGVRGANIQYF. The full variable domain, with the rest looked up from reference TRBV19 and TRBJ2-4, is DGGITQSPKYLFRKEGQNVTLSCEQNLNHDAMYWYRQDPGQGLRLIYYSQIVNDFQKGDIAEGYSVSREKKESFPLTVTSAQKNPTAFYLCASSPSGVRGANIQYFGAGTRLSVL.

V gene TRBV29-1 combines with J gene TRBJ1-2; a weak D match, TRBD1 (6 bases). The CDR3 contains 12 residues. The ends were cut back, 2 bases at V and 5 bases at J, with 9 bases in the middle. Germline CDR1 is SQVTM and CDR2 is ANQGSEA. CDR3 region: CSVEQGSYGYTF. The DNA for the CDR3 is TGCAGCGTTGAACAGGGGAGTTATGGCTACACCTTC.

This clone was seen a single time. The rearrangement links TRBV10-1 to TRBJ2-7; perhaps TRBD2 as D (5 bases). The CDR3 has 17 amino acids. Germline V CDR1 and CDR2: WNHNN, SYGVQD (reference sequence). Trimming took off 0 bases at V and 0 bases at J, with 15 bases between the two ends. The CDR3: CASSESVRPRDSYEQYF. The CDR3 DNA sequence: TGCGCCAGCAGTGAGTCAGTAAGGCCCCGGGACTCCTACGAGCAGTACTTC.

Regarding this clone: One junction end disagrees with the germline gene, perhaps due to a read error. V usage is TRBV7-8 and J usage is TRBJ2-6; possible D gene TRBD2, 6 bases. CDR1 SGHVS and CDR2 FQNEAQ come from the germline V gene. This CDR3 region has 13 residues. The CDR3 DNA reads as TGCGGCGCGGCTAGCGTGAGGGCCAACGTCCTGACTTTC. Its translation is CGAASVRANVLTF.

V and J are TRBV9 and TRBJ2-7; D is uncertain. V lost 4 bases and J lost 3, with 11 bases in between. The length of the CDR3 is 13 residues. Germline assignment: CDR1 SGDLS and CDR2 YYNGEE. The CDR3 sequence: CASSLTVDYEQYF. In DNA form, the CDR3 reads TGTGCCAGCAGCTTAACAGTCGACTACGAGCAGTACTTC.

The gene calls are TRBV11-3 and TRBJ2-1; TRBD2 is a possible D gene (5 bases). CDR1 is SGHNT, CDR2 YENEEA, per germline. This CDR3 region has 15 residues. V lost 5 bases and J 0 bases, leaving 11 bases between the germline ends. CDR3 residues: CASSRSGSSYNEQFF. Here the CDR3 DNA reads TGTGCCAGCAGCCGAAGCGGAAGCTCCTACAATGAGCAGTTCTTC.

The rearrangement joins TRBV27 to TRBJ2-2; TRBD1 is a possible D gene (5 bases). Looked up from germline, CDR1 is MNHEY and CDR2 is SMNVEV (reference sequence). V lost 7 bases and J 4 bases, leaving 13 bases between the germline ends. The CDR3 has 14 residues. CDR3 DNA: TGTGCCAGCACGAAGGGGTTAGGCACCGGGGAGCTGTTTTTT. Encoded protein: CASTKGLGTGELFF.

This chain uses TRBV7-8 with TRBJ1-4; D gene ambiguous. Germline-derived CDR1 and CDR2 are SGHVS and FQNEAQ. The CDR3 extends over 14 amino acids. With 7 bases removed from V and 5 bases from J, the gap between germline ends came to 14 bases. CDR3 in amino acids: CASKKRAGNEKLFF. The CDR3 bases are TGTGCCAGCAAAAAAAGGGCGGGGAATGAAAAACTGTTTTTT.

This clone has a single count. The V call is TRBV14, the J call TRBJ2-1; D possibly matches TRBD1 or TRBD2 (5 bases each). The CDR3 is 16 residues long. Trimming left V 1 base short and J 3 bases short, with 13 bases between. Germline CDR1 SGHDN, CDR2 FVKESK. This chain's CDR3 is CASSQAGRSLYNEQFF. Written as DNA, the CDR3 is TGTGCCAGCAGCCAAGCGGGACGATCTCTCTACAATGAGCAGTTCTTC. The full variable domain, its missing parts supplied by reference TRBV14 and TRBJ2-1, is EAGVTQFPSHSVIEKGQTVTLRCDPISGHDNLYWYRRVMGKEIKFLLHFVKESKQDESGMPNNRFLAERTGGTYSTLKVQPAELEDSGVYFCASSQAGRSLYNEQFFGPGTRLTVL.

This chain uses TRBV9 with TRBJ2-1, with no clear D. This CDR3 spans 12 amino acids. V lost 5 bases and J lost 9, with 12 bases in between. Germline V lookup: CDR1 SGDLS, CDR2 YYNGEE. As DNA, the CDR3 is TGTGCCAGCAGTTATAATTTGGGTGAGCAGTTCTTC. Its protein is CASSYNLGEQFF.

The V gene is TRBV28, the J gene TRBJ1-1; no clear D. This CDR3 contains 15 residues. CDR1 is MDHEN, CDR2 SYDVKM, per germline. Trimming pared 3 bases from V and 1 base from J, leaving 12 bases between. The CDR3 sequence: CASSLSPLGNTEAFF. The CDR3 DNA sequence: TGTGCCAGCAGTTTGAGCCCCCTGGGGAACACTGAAGCTTTCTTT.

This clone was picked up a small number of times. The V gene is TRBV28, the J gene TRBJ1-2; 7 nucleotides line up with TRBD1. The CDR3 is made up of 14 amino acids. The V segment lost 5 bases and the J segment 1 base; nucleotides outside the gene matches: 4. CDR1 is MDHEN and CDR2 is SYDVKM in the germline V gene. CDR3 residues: CASSRDSLNYGYTF. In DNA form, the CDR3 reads TGTGCCAGCAGTAGGGACAGCCTTAACTATGGCTACACCTTC.

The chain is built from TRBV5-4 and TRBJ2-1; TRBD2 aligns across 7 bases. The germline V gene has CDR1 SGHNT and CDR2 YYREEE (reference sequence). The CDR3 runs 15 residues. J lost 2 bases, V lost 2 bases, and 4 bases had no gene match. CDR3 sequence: CASSLGTTTYNEQFF. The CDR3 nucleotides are TGTGCCAGCAGCTTAGGGACTACCACCTACAATGAGCAGTTCTTC.

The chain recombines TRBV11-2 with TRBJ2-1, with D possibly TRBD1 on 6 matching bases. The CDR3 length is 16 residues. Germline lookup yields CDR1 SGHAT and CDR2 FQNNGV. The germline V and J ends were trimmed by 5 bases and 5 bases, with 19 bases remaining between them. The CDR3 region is CASSPQVRGVDNEQFF. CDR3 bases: TGTGCCAGCAGCCCCCAGGTCAGGGGAGTCGACAATGAGCAGTTCTTC.

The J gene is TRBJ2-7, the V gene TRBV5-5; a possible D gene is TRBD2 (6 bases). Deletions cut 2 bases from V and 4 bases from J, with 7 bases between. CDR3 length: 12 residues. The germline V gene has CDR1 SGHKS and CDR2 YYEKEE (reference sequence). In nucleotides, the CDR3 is TGTGCCAGCAGCTTCGCGGGGTACGAGCAGTACTTC. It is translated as CASSFAGYEQYF.